These 26 T cell receptor beta chains were all obtained from the same sample, sequenced in a study of blood T cell repertoires in COVID-19. The table came from immunoSEQ multiplex PCR; TCRdb's copy has only in-frame clones and leaves some out. The repertoire has under 250,000 clones, about 86% of them found once; the top ten carry around 4%. Sequences were obtained from peripheral blood. Source of these receptors: a man aged 45 to 65 with active or convalescent COVID-19.

The chain is built from TRBV19 and TRBJ2-2; D is ambiguous. This CDR3 has 13 amino acids. The germline V gene has CDR1 LNHDA and CDR2 SQIVND (reference sequence). The V end lost 6 bases, the J end lost 7 bases, and 12 bases lay between the germline ends. CDR3 coding DNA: TGTGCCAGTAGGATTGGGCAGCACGGGGAGCTGTTTTTT. This codes for CASRIGQHGELFF.

This clone has just one count. The chain recombines TRBV9 with TRBJ2-1; D may be TRBD1 (6 bases). In germline, CDR1 is SGDLS, CDR2 YYNGEE. There are 13 residues in the CDR3. With 4 bases removed from V and 6 bases from J, the gap between germline ends came to 11 bases. The CDR3 spells CASSPRQANEQFF. The CDR3, as DNA: TGTGCCAGCAGCCCCCGACAGGCCAATGAGCAGTTCTTC.

This chain joins TRBV27 and TRBJ2-2; a possible D gene is TRBD2 (6 bases). V lost 3 bases and J 0 bases, leaving 11 bases between the germline ends. The CDR3 length is 16 residues. The germline gives CDR1 MNHEY, CDR2 SMNVEV (reference sequence). In DNA form, the CDR3 reads TGTGCCAGCAGTTTGAGGACTACATCGAACACCGGGGAGCTGTTTTTT. Its protein is CASSLRTTSNTGELFF.

The J gene is TRBJ2-1, the V gene TRBV27; 7 nucleotides match TRBD1. V shed 6 bases, J shed 6 bases, and the junction held 20 bases outside the gene matches. This CDR3 contains 18 residues. Germline V gene data show CDR1 as MNHEY and CDR2 as SMNVEV (reference sequence). CDR3 bases: TGTGCCAGCAGCTTAACCCCTCCGACAGGGACCCGGACCAATGAGCAGTTCTTC. It yields the protein CASSLTPPTGTRTNEQFF.

The chain combines TRBV3-1 (or the pseudogene TRBV3-2) with TRBJ2-6, with D possibly being TRBD1 (5 bases). This CDR3 region has 15 residues. V shed 4 bases and J shed 1 base, with 8 bases lying between them. Germline CDR1 reads LGHDT; CDR2 reads YNNKEL (reference sequence). The CDR3 loop reads CASSPRTSGANVLTF. The CDR3 DNA reads TGTGCCAGCAGCCCGCGGACATCTGGGGCCAACGTCCTGACTTTC.

The genes are TRBV6-5 and TRBJ2-3; 8 positions agree with TRBD1. CDR3 length equals 12 residues. The germline gives CDR1 MNHEY, CDR2 SVGAGI. V lost 2 bases and J lost 11; bases outside the gene matches: 3. The CDR3 region has the DNA TGTGCCAGCAGTTACACCGGGACAGGGCAGTATTTT. Protein: CASSYTGTGQYF.

The J gene is TRBJ1-4, the V gene TRBV28; 9 nucleotides align to TRBD1. The V and J ends lost 1 base and 7 bases, in that order; junction bases with no gene match: 4. CDR3 size: 15 residues. Germline V lookup: CDR1 MDHEN, CDR2 SYDVKM. CDR3 sequence reads: CASSLSGTGSEKLFF. The DNA for the CDR3 is TGTGCCAGCAGTTTATCCGGGACAGGGTCTGAAAAACTGTTTTTT.

The chain combines TRBV10-3 with TRBJ2-7, with D perhaps TRBD1 (5 bases). Germline CDR1 and CDR2: ENHRY and SYGVKD. The CDR3 has 14 residues. Trimming took 3 bases from V and 6 from J, leaving 15 bases between them. In DNA, the CDR3 is TGTGCCATCAGTGATGGGGCTCCGATAGCCGAGCAGTACTTC. It is translated as CAISDGAPIAEQYF.

The chain combines TRBV3-1 (or the pseudogene TRBV3-2) with TRBJ1-4; 12 bases fit TRBD1. This CDR3 is built from 15 residues. The germline V gene has CDR1 LGHDT and CDR2 YNNKEL (reference sequence). The J segment lost 6 bases and the V segment lost 5 bases, leaving 4 bases of the junction unmatched. CDR3 sequence (DNA): TGTGCCAGCAGCTACCGGGACAGGGGGCATGAAAAACTGTTTTTT. Residues: CASSYRDRGHEKLFF.

The chain carries TRBV5-8 and TRBJ2-1, with TRBD2 identical over 7 bases. The CDR3 contains 14 residues. Germline V gene sequence: CDR1 SGHTS, CDR2 YDEGEE. The V gene end was trimmed by 4 bases and the J gene end by 3 bases; junction bases not matched to a gene: 4. The chain's CDR3 is CASSPRTSYNEQFF. The CDR3 DNA reads as TGTGCCAGCAGCCCCAGGACTAGCTACAATGAGCAGTTCTTC.

This clone came up once. The V gene is TRBV6-5, the J gene TRBJ1-1; TRBD1 agrees at 7 bases. The CDR3 consists of 13 residues. Germline loops: CDR1 MNHEY, CDR2 SVGAGI. V lost 2 bases and J lost 10; bases outside the gene matches: 7. The CDR3 reads CASSYATGRLAFF. As DNA, the CDR3 is TGTGCCAGCAGTTACGCGACAGGGAGGTTAGCTTTCTTT.

J is TRBJ2-1 and V is TRBV30; 11 nucleotides agree with TRBD2. The CDR3 loop spans 18 amino acids. The trim removed 3 bases at V and 3 bases at J, leaving 13 bases unmatched. Germline V gene sequence: CDR1 GTSNPN, CDR2 SVGIG (reference sequence). In DNA, the CDR3 is TGTGCCTGGAGCCCCGCTTTTAGCGGGGGGGCCTTCTACAATGAGCAGTTCTTC. Amino acid sequence: CAWSPAFSGGAFYNEQFF.

V is TRBV15 and J is TRBJ2-7; D unresolved. CDR1 and CDR2 from the germline V gene are LNHNV and YYDKDF (reference sequence). Trimming shortened V by 0 bases and J by 3 bases, and 9 bases separated the two germline ends. There are 14 residues in the CDR3. The CDR3 nucleotides are TGTGCCACCAGCAGAGACAGGCAACGCTACGAGCAGTACTTC. Amino acid sequence: CATSRDRQRYEQYF.

The chain joins TRBV30 to TRBJ2-4; 7 positions match TRBD1. Per germline, CDR1 GTSNPN and CDR2 SVGIG (reference sequence). The CDR3 totals 16 residues. The V gene end was trimmed by 0 bases and the J gene end by 0 bases; junction bases not matched to a gene: 5. This CDR3 reads CAWSVDRAGAKNIQYF. The CDR3 region has the DNA TGTGCCTGGAGTGTAGACAGGGCGGGAGCCAAAAACATTCAGTACTTC.

The rearrangement joins TRBV5-5 to TRBJ1-5; tentatively, D is TRBD1 (5 bases). Germline CDR1 and CDR2: SGHKS and YYEKEE (reference sequence). Trimming removed 0 bases at V and 4 bases at J, with 8 bases between. This CDR3 is built from 14 residues. CDR3 in DNA: TGTGCCAGCAGCTTGGTACCAGGGAATCAGCCCCAGCATTTT. Translated, it gives CASSLVPGNQPQHF.

The genes are TRBV24-1 and TRBJ2-1; 7 bases are a match to TRBD1. The CDR3 totals 16 residues. Losses at the gene ends were 4 bases for V and 6 bases for J; bases not matched to a gene: 11. Germline values: CDR1 KGHDR, CDR2 SFDVKD. The DNA for the CDR3 is TGTGCCACCAGTGACTCCCGACAGGGTAGTCGCAATGAGCAGTTCTTC. It encodes CATSDSRQGSRNEQFF.

This chain links TRBV5-4 with TRBJ1-6; tentative D call: TRBD1 (6 bases). In germline, CDR1 is SGHNT, CDR2 YYREEE (reference sequence). V lost 0 bases, J lost 9 bases, and 13 bases lay in between. The CDR3 length is 15 residues. The CDR3 nucleotides read TGTGCCAGCAGCTTGGCTGGGACACCGTCTTCACCCCTCCACTTT. This gives the protein CASSLAGTPSSPLHF.

The CDR3 DNA reads TGTGCCAGCAGCTCCGACAGGGGAAGGGAAGAGACCCAGTACTTC. Encoded protein: CASSSDRGREETQYF. The V call is TRBV5-4, the J call TRBJ2-5, with 8 bases that match TRBD1. The CDR3 has 15 residues. The germline V gene encodes CDR1 SGHNT and CDR2 YYREEE (reference sequence). With V trimmed by 3 bases and J by 3 bases, 7 bases remained unmatched.

V usage is TRBV30 and J usage is TRBJ1-2, with D possibly TRBD1 on 5 matching bases. Between the trimmed V and J ends, which lost 1 base and 5 bases, there was a span of 11 bases. This CDR3 has 13 residues. Germline V CDR1 and CDR2: GTSNPN, SVGIG (reference sequence). The CDR3 region is CAWSEDTRYGYTF. In DNA, the CDR3 is TGTGCCTGGAGTGAGGACACCCGATATGGCTACACCTTC.

The rearrangement uses TRBV4-3 and TRBJ1-1; D may be TRBD1 (5 bases). Germline V lookup: CDR1 LGHNA, CDR2 YSLEER. V was pared by 4 bases and J by 2 bases, with 8 bases between. The CDR3 has 13 residues. The CDR3 region is CASSPDSNTEAFF. CDR3 DNA: TGCGCCAGCAGCCCAGACAGTAACACTGAAGCTTTCTTT.

The chain uses TRBV5-4 and TRBJ2-5; weak D call: TRBD2 (6 bases). Germline V gives CDR1 SGHNT, CDR2 YYREEE (reference sequence). CDR3 size: 16 residues. Trimming stripped 0 bases from V and 3 bases from J, with 15 bases between. The CDR3 loop is CASSLGDQRTKETQYF. For the CDR3, the DNA is TGTGCCAGCAGCTTGGGGGATCAGCGGACTAAAGAGACCCAGTACTTC.

CDR3 nucleotide sequence: TGTGCCATCAGTGACTCGACAGGTACCCTCAACACTGAAGCTTTCTTT. Translating it yields CAISDSTGTLNTEAFF. This chain joins TRBV10-3 and TRBJ1-1; D may be TRBD1 (6 bases). The CDR3 loop spans 16 amino acids. Trimming cost V 3 bases and J 2 bases, with 16 bases left between them. Germline CDR1 ENHRY, CDR2 SYGVKD.

The V call is TRBV7-6, the J call TRBJ2-7; TRBD2 aligns across 9 bases. The CDR3 spans 15 residues. The V segment lost 4 bases and the J segment 0 bases; nucleotides outside the gene matches: 4. Per germline, CDR1 SGHVS and CDR2 FNYEAQ. CDR3 DNA sequence: TGTGCCAGCAGCTCTAGCGGGGTAAGCTCCTACGAGCAGTACTTC. It translates to CASSSSGVSSYEQYF. The complete variable domain, with remaining parts taken from reference TRBV7-6 and TRBJ2-7, reads GAGVSQSPRYKVTKRGQDVALRCDPISGHVSLYWYRQALGQGPEFLTYFNYEAQQDKSGLPNDRFSAERPEGSISTLTIQRTEQRDSAMYRCASSSSGVSSYEQYFGPGTRLTVT.

This chain joins TRBV19 and TRBJ2-5, with no clear D. Germline CDR1 is LNHDA and CDR2 is SQIVND (reference sequence). V lost 1 base to trimming and J lost 1 base, with 7 bases between them. CDR3 length: 14 residues. The CDR3, as DNA: TGTGCCAGTAGTATAGGTGGCAGCCAAGAGACCCAGTACTTC. Translated: CASSIGGSQETQYF.

The chain joins TRBV23-1 to TRBJ1-6; D call uncertain. TRBV23-1 carries the ORF label, with uncertain function. This CDR3 has 15 residues. The V end lost 7 bases, the J end lost 7 bases, and 17 bases lay between the germline ends. CDR3 bases: TGCGCCAGCATTGTAAGCTCAATTCGAAATTCACCCCTCCACTTT. Encoded protein: CASIVSSIRNSPLHF.

The rearrangement uses TRBV7-9 and TRBJ1-2; the D is unclear. The CDR3 loop spans 14 amino acids. V shed 7 bases and J shed 2 bases, with 14 bases lying between them. The germline V gene has CDR1 SEHNR and CDR2 FQNEAQ (reference sequence). In DNA, the CDR3 is TGTGCCAGCACCACCCAAGAGAACAACTATGGCTACACCTTC. It codes for CASTTQENNYGYTF.